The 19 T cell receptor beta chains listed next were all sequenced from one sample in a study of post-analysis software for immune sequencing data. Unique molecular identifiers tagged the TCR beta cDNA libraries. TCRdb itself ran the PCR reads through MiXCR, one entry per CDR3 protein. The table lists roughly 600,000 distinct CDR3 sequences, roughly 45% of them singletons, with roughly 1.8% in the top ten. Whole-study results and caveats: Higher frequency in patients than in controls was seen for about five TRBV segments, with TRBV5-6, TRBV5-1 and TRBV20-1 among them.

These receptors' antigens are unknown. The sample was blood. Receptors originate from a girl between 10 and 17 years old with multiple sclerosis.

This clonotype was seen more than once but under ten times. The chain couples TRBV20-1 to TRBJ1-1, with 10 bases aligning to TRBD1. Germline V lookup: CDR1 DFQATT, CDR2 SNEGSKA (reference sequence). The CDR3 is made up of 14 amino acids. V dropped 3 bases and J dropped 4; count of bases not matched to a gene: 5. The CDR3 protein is CSASGQGGVTEAFF. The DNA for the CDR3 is TGCAGTGCTAGCGGACAGGGGGGCGTCACTGAAGCTTTCTTT.

In DNA, the CDR3 is TGTGCCAGCAGCCCTGGGACTAGTACTGAGCAGTTCTTC. Protein sequence: CASSPGTSTEQFF. This chain joins TRBV7-2 and TRBJ2-1, with 8 bases identical to TRBD2. V dropped 5 bases and J dropped 9; count of bases not matched to a gene: 6. This CDR3 contains 13 residues. The germline V gene has CDR1 SGHTA and CDR2 FQGNSA.

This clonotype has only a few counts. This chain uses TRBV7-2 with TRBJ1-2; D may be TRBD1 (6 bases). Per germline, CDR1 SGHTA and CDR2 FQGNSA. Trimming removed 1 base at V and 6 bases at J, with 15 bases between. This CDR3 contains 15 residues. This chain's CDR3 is CASSLGTGALDGYTF. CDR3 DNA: TGTGCCAGCAGCTTAGGAACGGGGGCCCTCGATGGCTACACCTTC.

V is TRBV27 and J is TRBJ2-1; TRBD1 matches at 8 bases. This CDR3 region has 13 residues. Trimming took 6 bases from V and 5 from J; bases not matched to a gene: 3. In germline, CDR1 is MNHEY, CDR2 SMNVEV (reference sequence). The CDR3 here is CASRLTGDNEQFF. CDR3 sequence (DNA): TGTGCCAGCAGGCTGACAGGGGACAATGAGCAGTTCTTC.

This CDR3 is CSAQGTNSPLHF. In DNA form, the CDR3 reads TGCAGTGCTCAGGGTACTAATTCACCCCTCCACTTT. The chain employs TRBV20-1 and TRBJ1-6; possible D gene TRBD1, 5 bases. V was trimmed by 5 bases and J by 6 bases, leaving 8 bases between them. The CDR3 sequence is 12 residues long. Per the germline V gene, CDR1 is DFQATT and CDR2 is SNEGSKA (reference sequence).

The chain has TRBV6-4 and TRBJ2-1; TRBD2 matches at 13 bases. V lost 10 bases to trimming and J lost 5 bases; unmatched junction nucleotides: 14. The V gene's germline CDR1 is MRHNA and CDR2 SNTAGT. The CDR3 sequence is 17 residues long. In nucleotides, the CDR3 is TGTGCCACCTCACTAGCGGGAGGGCCAACCACGCACAATGAGCAGTTCTTC. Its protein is CATSLAGGPTTHNEQFF.

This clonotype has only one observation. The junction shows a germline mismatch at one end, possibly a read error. The CDR3 DNA reads as TGTGCCGGCAGCTTGGACGACACCGGGGAGCTGTTTTTT. Residues: CAGSLDDTGELFF. V and J are TRBV7-2 and TRBJ2-2; D is ambiguous. This CDR3 contains 13 residues. Looked up from germline, CDR1 is SGHTA and CDR2 is FQGNSA.

The CDR3 DNA sequence: TGTGCCAGCAGTTATGGGACAGGGGAAGATACGCAGTATTTT. It codes for CASSYGTGEDTQYF. V gene TRBV6-6 combines with J gene TRBJ2-3; 10 nucleotides match TRBD1. Trimming at V came to 3 bases and at J to 5 bases, leaving 2 bases not matched to a gene. Germline V gene lookup returns CDR1 MNHNY and CDR2 SVGAGI (reference sequence). The CDR3 extends over 14 amino acids.

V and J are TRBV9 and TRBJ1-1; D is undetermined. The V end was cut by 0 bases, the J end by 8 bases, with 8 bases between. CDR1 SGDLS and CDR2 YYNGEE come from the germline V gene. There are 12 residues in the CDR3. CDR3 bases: TGTGCCAGCAGCGTAGTAGGAAAGGAAGCTTTCTTT. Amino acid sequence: CASSVVGKEAFF. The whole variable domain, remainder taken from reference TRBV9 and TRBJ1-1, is DSGVTQTPKHLITATGQRVTLRCSPRSGDLSVYWYQQSLDQGLQFLIQYYNGEERAKGNILERFSAQQFPDLHSELNLSSLELGDSALYFCASSVVGKEAFFGQGTRLTVV.

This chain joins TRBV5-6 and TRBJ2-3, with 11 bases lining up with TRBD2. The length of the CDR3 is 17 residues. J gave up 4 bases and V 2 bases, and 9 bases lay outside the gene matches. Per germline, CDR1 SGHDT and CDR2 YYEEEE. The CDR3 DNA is TGTGCCAGCAGCTTAAAGGGACTAGCGGTAGGACCAGATACGCAGTATTTT. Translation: CASSLKGLAVGPDTQYF. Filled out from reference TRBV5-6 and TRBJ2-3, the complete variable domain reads DAGVTQSPTHLIKTRGQQVTLRCSPKSGHDTVSWYQQALGQGPQFIFQYYEEEERQRGNFPDRFSGHQFPNYSSELNVNALLLGDSALYLCASSLKGLAVGPDTQYFGPGTRLTVL.

The CDR3 reads CASSLQGPDEKLFF. The CDR3 DNA sequence: TGTGCCAGCAGTTTACAGGGCCCCGATGAAAAACTGTTTTTT. V and J are TRBV12-3 or TRBV12-4 and TRBJ1-4; TRBD1 might be the D (5 bases). The V gene lost 2 bases and the J gene lost 6 bases, with 10 bases spanning the gap. CDR3 length equals 14 residues.

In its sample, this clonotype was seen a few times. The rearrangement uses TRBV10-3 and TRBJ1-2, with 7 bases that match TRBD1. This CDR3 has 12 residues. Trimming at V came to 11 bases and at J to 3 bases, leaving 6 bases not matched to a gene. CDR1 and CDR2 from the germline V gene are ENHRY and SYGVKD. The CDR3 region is CAASGTDYGYTF. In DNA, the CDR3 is TGTGCCGCCTCCGGGACAGACTATGGCTACACCTTC.

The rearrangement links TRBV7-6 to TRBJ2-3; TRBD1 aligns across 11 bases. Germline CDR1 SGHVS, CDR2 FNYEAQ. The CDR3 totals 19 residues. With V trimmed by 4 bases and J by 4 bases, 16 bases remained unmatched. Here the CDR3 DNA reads TGTGCCAGCAGCTCACAGGGACAGGGGGTTACGGAGAGGCCAGATACGCAGTATTTT. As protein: CASSSQGQGVTERPDTQYF.

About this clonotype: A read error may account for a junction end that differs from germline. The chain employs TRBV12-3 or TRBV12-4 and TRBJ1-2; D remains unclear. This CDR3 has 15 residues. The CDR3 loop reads CASSFAGRRNYGHTF. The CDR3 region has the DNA TGTGCCAGCAGTTTCGCTGGCAGGAGGAACTATGGCCACACCTTC.

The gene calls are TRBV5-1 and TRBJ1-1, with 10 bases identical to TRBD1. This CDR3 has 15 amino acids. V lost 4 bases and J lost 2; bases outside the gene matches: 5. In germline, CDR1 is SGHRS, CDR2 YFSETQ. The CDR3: CASSPWDRGNTEAFF. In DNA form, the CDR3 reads TGCGCCAGCAGCCCGTGGGACAGGGGTAACACTGAAGCTTTCTTT.

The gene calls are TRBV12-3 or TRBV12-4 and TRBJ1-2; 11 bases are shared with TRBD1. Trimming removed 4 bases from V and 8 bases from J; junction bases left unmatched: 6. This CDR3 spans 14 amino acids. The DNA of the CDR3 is TGTGCCAGCAGTTGGGACAGGGGGTCAGGAGGCTACACCTTC. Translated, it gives CASSWDRGSGGYTF.

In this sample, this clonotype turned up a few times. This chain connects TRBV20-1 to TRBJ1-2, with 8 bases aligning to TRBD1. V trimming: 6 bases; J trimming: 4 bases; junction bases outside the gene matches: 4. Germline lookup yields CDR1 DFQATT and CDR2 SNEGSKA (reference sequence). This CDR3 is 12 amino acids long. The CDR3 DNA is TGCAGTGCGATTACAGGGGGCTATGGCTACACCTTC. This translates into CSAITGGYGYTF.

CDR3 sequence reads: CSVDLSGRGSEAFF. CDR3 coding DNA: TGCAGCGTTGATCTATCGGGCAGGGGGTCTGAAGCTTTCTTT. The V and J genes are TRBV29-1 and TRBJ1-1; 7 bases match TRBD1. Unmatched junction bases numbered 10, after V lost 3 bases and J lost 6 bases. The CDR3 consists of 14 residues. Germline CDR1 SQVTM, CDR2 ANQGSEA.

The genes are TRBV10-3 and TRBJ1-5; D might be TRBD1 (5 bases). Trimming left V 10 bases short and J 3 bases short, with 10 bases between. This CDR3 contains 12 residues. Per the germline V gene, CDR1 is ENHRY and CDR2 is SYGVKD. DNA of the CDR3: TGTGCCACCCGACAGATCAATCAGCCCCAGCATTTT. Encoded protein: CATRQINQPQHF.